What follows is one T cell receptor beta chain and its context. Its target antigen remains unknown. Per-base qualities were not stored, and no clone one base away is much larger. Looking up the germline V gene (reference sequence) yields CDR1 SEHNR and CDR2 FQNEAQ. The CDR3 has 16 amino acids, counting the end cysteine and phenylalanine. Only the CDR3 DNA is retained, 48 bases long and in frame from the first base. V and J are trimmed by 4 bases and 2 bases, and the gene matches miss 6 bases of the junction. For TCR beta library preparation, around 2 micrograms of genomic DNA were isolated from cryopreserved PBMCs. High-throughput TCR beta sequencing was performed on longitudinal blood samples from CLL patients receiving ibrutinib monotherapy. The patients took part in an open-label, single-center phase 2 trial of ibrutinib monotherapy. This sample was included in a study of cytotoxic CD8 clonotypes in ibrutinib-treated CLL (dated by TCRdb to the early 2020s). For the study in its entirety: The cohort had about a dozen relapsed/refractory and 15 treatment-naive patients; 17 were IGHV unmutated. Responses were partial in roughly 24 patients and complete in 2; after median around 66 months follow-up, around 15 stayed in remission and some twelve progressed. Response samples were obtained after a median of approximately 12 months of treatment, with a range of about 6 to 36 months. On average, each sample had a few hundred thousand productive templates and 96,000 or so productive rearrangements. Of the roughly 79 people in the trial, some 28 had longitudinal samples available. Cryopreserved peripheral blood mononuclear cells were collected at three points: before therapy, at response, and at either sustained remission or disease progression. Patients were still on ibrutinib when every remission and progressive disease sample was collected.

What the study reported, not specific to this receptor: Public clonotypes were rare and either contracted or stayed stable during treatment, and the rise in clonality at ibrutinib response reflected the expansion of private clonotypes. Sampling times were not matched between patients in sustained remission and patients whose disease was progressing, and lymph node repertoires were not examined. Baseline clonality exceeded that of age-matched healthy donors and correlated strongly with circulating CD8+ T-cell counts. At ibrutinib response clonality went up, during sustained remission it held steady, and at progression it dropped back toward baseline.

On a MiSeq, deep resolution sequencing aimed for a depth between 1 in 1 million and 1 in 200,000 T cells, with each clonotype covered around 9.2x on average. The immunoSEQ hsTCRB Kit was used to generate TCR beta libraries. Processing in the source paper ran as follows. The data were analyzed with ImmunoSEQ Analyzer and ImmunoSEQ Data Assistant, and V, D and J gene assignments followed IMGT definitions. Clonality, with values ranging from 0 to 1, was calculated as one minus the normalized Shannon entropy of productive rearrangement frequencies. Only overrepresented clonotypes making up at least 0.05% of each patient's repertoire were included in the public clonotype analysis. Repertoires from some 14 age-matched healthy donors in immuneACCESS were used as clonality controls. TCRdb's version of the immuneACCESS table is confined to in-frame rearrangements and falls short of the full clone set. An unresolved V gene accounts for under half of the shortfall where checked; the remainder is of unknown origin. V and J calls plus clone size are reproduced from that table; the DNA served to infer D and trimming. The sample table shows about 140,000 clones, and 75% to 85% are seen once. 7.6% of the sample rests with the top ten.

The receptor was derived from a human donor with chronic lymphocytic leukemia. This sequence uses TRBV7-9 and TRBJ2-3, and TRBD1 matches 10 of the central bases. Sequencing was performed on PBMCs, taken after 36 months of ibrutinib treatment. The encoded CDR3 is CASSSGTGVYTDTQYF. At the DNA level, the sequence is TGTGCCAGCAGCTCAGGGACAGGGGTTTACACAGATACGCAGTATTTT.